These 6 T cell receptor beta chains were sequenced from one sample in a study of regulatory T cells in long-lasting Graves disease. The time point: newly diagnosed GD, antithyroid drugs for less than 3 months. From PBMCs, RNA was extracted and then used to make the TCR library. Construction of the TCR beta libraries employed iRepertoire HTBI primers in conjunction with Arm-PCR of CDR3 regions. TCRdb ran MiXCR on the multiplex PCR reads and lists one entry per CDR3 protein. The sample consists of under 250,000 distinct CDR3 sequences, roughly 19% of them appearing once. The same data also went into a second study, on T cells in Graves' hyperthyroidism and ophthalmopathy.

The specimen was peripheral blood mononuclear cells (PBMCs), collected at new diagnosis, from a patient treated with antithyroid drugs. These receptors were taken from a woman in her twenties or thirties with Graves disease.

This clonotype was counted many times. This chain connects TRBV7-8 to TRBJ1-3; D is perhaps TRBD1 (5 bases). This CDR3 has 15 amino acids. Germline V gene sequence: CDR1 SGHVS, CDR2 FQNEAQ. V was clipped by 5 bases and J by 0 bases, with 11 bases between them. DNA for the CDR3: TGTGCCAGCAGCCGACAGACCTCCTCTGGAAACACCATATATTTT. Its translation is CASSRQTSSGNTIYF.

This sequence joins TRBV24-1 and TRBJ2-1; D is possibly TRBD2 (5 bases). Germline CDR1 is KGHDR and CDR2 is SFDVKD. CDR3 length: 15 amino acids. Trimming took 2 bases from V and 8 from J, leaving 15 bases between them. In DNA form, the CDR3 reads TGTGCCACCAGTGATTCCCGGGTAGGAGGCGATGAGCAGTTCTTC. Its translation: CATSDSRVGGDEQFF.

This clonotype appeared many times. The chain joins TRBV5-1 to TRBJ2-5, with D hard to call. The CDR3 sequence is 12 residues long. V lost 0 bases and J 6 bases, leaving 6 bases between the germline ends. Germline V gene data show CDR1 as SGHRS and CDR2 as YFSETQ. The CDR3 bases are TGCGCCAGCAGCTTGGGGGCGCAGACCCAGTACTTC. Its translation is CASSLGAQTQYF.

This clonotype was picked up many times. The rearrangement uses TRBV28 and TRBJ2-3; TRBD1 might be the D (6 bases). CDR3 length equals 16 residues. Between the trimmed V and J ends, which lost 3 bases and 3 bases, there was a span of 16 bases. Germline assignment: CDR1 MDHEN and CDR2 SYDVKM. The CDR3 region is CASSLGRGVGTDTQYF. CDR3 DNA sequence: TGTGCCAGCAGTTTGGGCAGGGGTGTGGGGACAGATACGCAGTATTTT.

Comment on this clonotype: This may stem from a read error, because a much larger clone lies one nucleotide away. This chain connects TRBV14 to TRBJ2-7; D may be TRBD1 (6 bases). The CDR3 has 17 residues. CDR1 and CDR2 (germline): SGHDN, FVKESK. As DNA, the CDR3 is TGTGCCAGCAGCCAAGATCCGGCCAGGGGCACCTCCTACGAGCAGAACTTC. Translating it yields CASSQDPARGTSYEQNF.

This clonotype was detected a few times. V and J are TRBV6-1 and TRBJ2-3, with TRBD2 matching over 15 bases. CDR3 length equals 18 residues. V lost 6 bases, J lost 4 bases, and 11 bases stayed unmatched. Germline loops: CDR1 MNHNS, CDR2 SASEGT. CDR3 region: CASRRTFGLAGGSDTQYF. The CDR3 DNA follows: TGTGCCAGCAGGCGAACCTTCGGACTAGCGGGAGGGTCAGATACGCAGTATTTT.